This section outlines one T cell receptor beta chain sequence together with its context. The source of the sample is a study of PD-1 blockade in classical Hodgkin lymphoma. Relapse after autologous stem cell transplantation occurred in every patient, and brentuximab vedotin exposure varied. The CDR3 extends over 14 amino acids. The germline CDR1 and CDR2 sequences are MNHEY and SVGAGI. Trimming shortened V by 6 bases and J by 2 bases, and 13 bases separated the two germline ends. Sequenced by immunoSEQ multiplex PCR; TCRdb stores in-frame clones only, minus some. The sample includes fewer than 30,000 clones, around 78% of them seen just once.

This TCR came from a human donor with classical Hodgkin lymphoma. J is TRBJ1-2 and V is TRBV6-5; D unclear. Sequencing used peripheral blood mononuclear cells (PBMCs), obtained before the second cycle of nivolumab. The CDR3 DNA sequence: TGTGCCAGCAGCCGCCGGCTCCGAAACTATGGCTACACCTTC. Residues: CASSRRLRNYGYTF.